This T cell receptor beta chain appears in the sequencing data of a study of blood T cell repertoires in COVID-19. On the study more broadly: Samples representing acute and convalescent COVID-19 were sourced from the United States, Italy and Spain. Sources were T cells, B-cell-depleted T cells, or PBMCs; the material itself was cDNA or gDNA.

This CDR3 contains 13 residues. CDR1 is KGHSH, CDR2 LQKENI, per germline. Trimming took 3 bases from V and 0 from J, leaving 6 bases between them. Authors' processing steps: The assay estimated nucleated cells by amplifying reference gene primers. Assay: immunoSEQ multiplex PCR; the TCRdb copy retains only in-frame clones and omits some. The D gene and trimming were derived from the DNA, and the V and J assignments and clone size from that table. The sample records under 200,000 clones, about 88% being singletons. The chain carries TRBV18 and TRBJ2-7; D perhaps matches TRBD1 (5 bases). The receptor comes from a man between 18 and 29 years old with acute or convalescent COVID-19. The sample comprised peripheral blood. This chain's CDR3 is CASSPGASYEQYV. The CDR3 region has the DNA TGTGCCAGCTCACCTGGGGCCTCCTACGAGCAGTACGTC.